The clone carrying this TCR beta chain appeared a few times. What it binds is unknown. Germline lookup yields CDR1 SGDLS and CDR2 YYNGEE. The CDR3 spans 14 residues. Losses at the gene ends were 4 bases for V and 3 bases for J; bases not matched to a gene: 5. The data originate from a study of beta chain features in type 1 diabetes. Study summary: Examination spanned roughly 110 million sorted cells from all samples. Study outcomes and limitations: Naive, central memory and Treg TCRB repertoires appeared more alike in patients than in healthy donors.

Expressed TCRB transcripts were sequenced because the isolated RNA had all been reverse transcribed beforehand. There were about 3.5 million reads on average in the naive, central memory and regulatory T cell samples. TCRdb keeps only in-frame clones here, not all; method: immunoSEQ multiplex PCR. The sample lists under 400,000 clones; around 12% were seen once. The chain is built from TRBV9 and TRBJ2-7, with 9 positions matching TRBD1. The receptor's source is a man aged 18 to 35 in good health. The material sequenced was naive CD4+ T cells from blood. The CDR3 DNA is TGTGCCAGCAGCATCGGGACAGGGTTCTACGAGCAGTACTTC. Residues: CASSIGTGFYEQYF.